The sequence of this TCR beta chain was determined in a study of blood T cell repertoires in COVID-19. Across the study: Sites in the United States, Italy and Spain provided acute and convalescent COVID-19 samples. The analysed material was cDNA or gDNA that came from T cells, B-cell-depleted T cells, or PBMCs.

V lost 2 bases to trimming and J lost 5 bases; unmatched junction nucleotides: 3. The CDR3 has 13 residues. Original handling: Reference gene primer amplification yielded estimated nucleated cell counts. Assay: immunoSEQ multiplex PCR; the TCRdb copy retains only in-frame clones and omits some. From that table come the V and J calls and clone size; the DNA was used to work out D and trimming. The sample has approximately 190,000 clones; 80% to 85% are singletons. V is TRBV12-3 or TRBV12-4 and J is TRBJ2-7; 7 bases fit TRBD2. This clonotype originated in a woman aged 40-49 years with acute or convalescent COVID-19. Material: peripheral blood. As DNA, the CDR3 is TGTGCCAGCAGTTTATCAGCGGGGCACGAGCAGTACTTC. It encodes CASSLSAGHEQYF.